Listed below are T cell receptor beta chains from one sample, sequenced in a study of regulatory T cells in long-lasting Graves disease. TCRdb reanalysed the multiplex PCR reads using MiXCR and keeps one entry per CDR3 protein. In the table there are about 470,000 distinct CDR3 sequences, about 15% of which are singletons. These data also featured in a second study, about T cells in Graves' hyperthyroidism and ophthalmopathy.

Sequenced material: peripheral blood mononuclear cells (PBMCs), taken at new diagnosis, from a patient treated with antithyroid drugs. The source is a woman in her thirties with Graves disease. CDR3s include the opening cysteine and the closing phenylalanine or tryptophan. A D gene is named only where the DNA matches it firmly. A row's size may be missing; if present it is once, few, many or a size class.

many,TRBV7-2,.,TRBJ1-1,CASSFRHHEAFF,TGTGCCAGCAGCTTCCGGCACCATGAAGCTTTCTTT
many,TRBV6-1,.,TRBJ2-2,CASSPERGSGELFF,TGTGCCAGCAGCCCAGAGAGGGGGTCCGGGGAGCTGTTTTTT
.,TRBV11-2,.,TRBJ2-7,CASATNLGNEQYF,TGTGCCAGCGCGACTAACTTGGGGAACGAGCAGTACTTC
.,TRBV24-1,TRBD2,TRBJ2-1,CATSDPLAASYNEQFF,TGTGCCACCAGTGACCCACTAGCGGCATCCTACAATGAGCAGTTCTTC
few,TRBV7-2,.,TRBJ1-4,CASKLQESNEKLFF,TGTGCCAGCAAGTTACAGGAGTCTAATGAAAAACTGTTTTTT
.,TRBV6-1,.,TRBJ2-2,CASEPGTANTGELFF,TGTGCCAGCGAACCAGGGACTGCGAACACCGGGGAGCTGTTTTTT
few,TRBV10-2,.,TRBJ2-7,CASSDYPWGNSYEQYF,TGCGCCAGCAGTGATTATCCTTGGGGGAACTCCTACGAGCAGTACTTC
.,TRBV20-1,.,TRBJ2-2,CSATKNTGELFF,TGCAGTGCTACAAAAAATACCGGGGAGCTGTTTTTT
many,TRBV7-3,TRBD2,TRBJ2-5,CASSKGLAETQYF,TGTGCCAGCAGCAAGGGACTAGCGGAGACCCAGTACTTC
many,TRBV24-1,TRBD1,TRBJ1-2,CATSDPDRALGYTF,TGTGCCACCAGTGACCCCGACAGGGCCCTAGGCTACACCTTC
.,TRBV5-1,.,TRBJ2-1,CASSLLGGSYEQFF,TGCGCCAGCAGCTTACTCGGCGGCTCCTACGAGCAGTTCTTC